This T cell receptor (beta chain) originates from a study of blood T cells in healthy people across ages. A second PCR, run for about 6 to 12 cycles, used a sample-barcoded 5' primer plus a J-beta primer mix. TCRdb called the 5' RACE reads again in MiXCR, with one record for every CDR3 protein. The table records hundreds of thousands of distinct CDR3 sequences, around two fifths of them present only once. CDR1 is SEHNR, CDR2 FQNEAQ, per germline (reference sequence). The length of the CDR3 is 15 residues. V was shortened by 3 bases and J by 7 bases, with 18 bases between the two germline ends. The chain carries TRBV7-9 and TRBJ1-2; D is perhaps TRBD1 (6 bases). The source is an elderly man in good health. Material: blood. CDR3 region: CASSFTGTFDRGYTF. For the CDR3, the DNA is TGTGCCAGCAGCTTCACCGGGACATTTGATCGTGGCTACACCTTC.